This is a list of T cell receptor beta chains from one sample in a study of vaccination and CD4 T cells after COVID-19. These receptors' antigens are unknown. TCRdb re-analysed the PCR reads in MiXCR, keeping a single row per CDR3 protein. Here the sample spans about 11,000 distinct CDR3 sequences, roughly three quarters being singletons. Sequencing was done on a sample of CD4+ T cells from blood, cultured in vitro. All receptors come from a human donor who had recovered from COVID-19. Both conserved end residues are part of each CDR3. Each record gives: clone size, CDR3 length, V gene, J gene, D gene, CDR3 DNA, CDR3 protein. D genes are given only for firm matches. Size is stated for part of the rows, as once, few or many counts, or as a class when the clone is expanded.

.	11	TRBV7-2	TRBJ2-1	.	TGTGCCACCGGATCTTACAATGAGCAGTTCTTC	CATGSYNEQFF
.	14	TRBV11-3	TRBJ2-7	.	TGTGCCAGCAGCCCAAACCCGTCATCCTACGAGCAGTACTTC	CASSPNPSSYEQYF
.	15	TRBV20-1	TRBJ2-3	TRBD2	TGCAGTGCTAGGGGGACTAGCGGGGACACAGATACGCAGTATTTT	CSARGTSGDTDTQYF
large	11	TRBV20-1	TRBJ1-2	.	TGCAGTGCTAGTTCCGGGAGAGGCTACACCTTC	CSASSGRGYTF
few	15	TRBV28	TRBJ1-5	TRBD1	TGTGCCAGCAGCCAGGGGGGCACAGTCAATCAGCCCCAGCATTTT	CASSQGGTVNQPQHF
.	14	TRBV5-1	TRBJ1-6	.	TGCGCCAGCAGCACGCTAGTGGCAAATTCACCCCTCCACTTT	CASSTLVANSPLHF
.	15	TRBV28	TRBJ1-5	.	TGTGCCAGCAAGAAGGGTCGAATAAACAATCAGCCCCAGCATTTT	CASKKGRINNQPQHF
.	14	TRBV5-1	TRBJ2-5	TRBD1	TGCGCCAGCAGATATGGGACAGGGGATGAGACCCAGTACTTC	CASRYGTGDETQYF
.	11	TRBV28	TRBJ1-6	.	TGTGCCAGCAGTGCCAATTCACCCCTCCACTTT	CASSANSPLHF
few	15	TRBV6-4	TRBJ2-1	TRBD1	TGTGCCAGCAGTGAGGGACAGGGTGCCTACAATGAGCAGTTCTTC	CASSEGQGAYNEQFF
once	14	TRBV24-1	TRBJ1-2	.	TGTGCCACCAGTGACCCTAGACAGGTCGTTGGCTACACCTTC	CATSDPRQVVGYTF
.	12	TRBV15	TRBJ2-7	.	TGTGCCACCACCAAAGGGGCCTACGAGCAGTACTTC	CATTKGAYEQYF
.	18	TRBV6-2/TRBV6-3	TRBJ2-5	.	TGTGCCAGCAGTTACCCGCAGGGGGCCCCTTTGCGGGAGAAGACCCAGTACTTC	CASSYPQGAPLREKTQYF
.	14	TRBV11-2	TRBJ1-2	.	TGTGCCAGCAGCTTAGTGGGTCTCCCCTATGGCTACACCTTC	CASSLVGLPYGYTF
.	12	TRBV30	TRBJ2-3	TRBD2	TGTGCCTGGCGGCTAGCGGGTGATACGCAGTATTTT	CAWRLAGDTQYF
few	11	TRBV28	TRBJ2-7	.	TGTGCCAGTTGTACGACCTACGAGCAGTACTTC	CASCTTYEQYF
.	16	TRBV7-2	TRBJ2-5	TRBD1	TGTGCCAGCAGCTTAGGCGTACAGGGGTCCCGAGAGACCCAGTACTTC	CASSLGVQGSRETQYF
.	14	TRBV24-1	TRBJ2-5	.	TGTGCCACCGGAAAGACAGGGGAGGGGGAGACCCAGTACTTC	CATGKTGEGETQYF
.	16	TRBV7-2	TRBJ2-7	TRBD1	TGTGCCAGCAGCGTGGCCGGGACAGGGAATCCCTACGAGCAGTACTTC	CASSVAGTGNPYEQYF
few	15	TRBV7-2	TRBJ1-5	.	TGTGCCAGCAGCTTAGGCCTTCTGGGGAATCAGCCCCAGCATTTT	CASSLGLLGNQPQHF
few	16	TRBV7-6	TRBJ2-7	.	TGTGCCAGCAGCCCCAGCCGACAGATGGATCGGGGCGAGCAGTACTTC	CASSPSRQMDRGEQYF
.	15	TRBV20-1	TRBJ1-1	.	TGCAGTGCTAGCGTCCTTGCGGGGGTGAACACTGAAGCTTTCTTT	CSASVLAGVNTEAFF
.	13	TRBV29-1	TRBJ2-1	TRBD2	TGCAGCGCCGGGACTAGCGGGCTGGATGAGCAGTTCTTC	CSAGTSGLDEQFF
.	14	TRBV15	TRBJ1-5	.	TGTGCCACCAGCAGAATGGTTGCCAATCAGCCCCAGCATTTT	CATSRMVANQPQHF
few	15	TRBV4-3	TRBJ2-1	.	TGCGCCAGCAGCCAAGTGGCCCTCAGCACGAATGAGCAGTTCTTC	CASSQVALSTNEQFF
.	14	TRBV29-1	TRBJ1-2	.	TGCAGCGTTGGGTTGGGGGGCAATAACTATGGCTACACCTTC	CSVGLGGNNYGYTF
.	12	TRBV7-2	TRBJ2-5	TRBD2	TGTGCCAGCAGTCGTAATGGGGGGGCCCAGTACTTC	CASSRNGGAQYF